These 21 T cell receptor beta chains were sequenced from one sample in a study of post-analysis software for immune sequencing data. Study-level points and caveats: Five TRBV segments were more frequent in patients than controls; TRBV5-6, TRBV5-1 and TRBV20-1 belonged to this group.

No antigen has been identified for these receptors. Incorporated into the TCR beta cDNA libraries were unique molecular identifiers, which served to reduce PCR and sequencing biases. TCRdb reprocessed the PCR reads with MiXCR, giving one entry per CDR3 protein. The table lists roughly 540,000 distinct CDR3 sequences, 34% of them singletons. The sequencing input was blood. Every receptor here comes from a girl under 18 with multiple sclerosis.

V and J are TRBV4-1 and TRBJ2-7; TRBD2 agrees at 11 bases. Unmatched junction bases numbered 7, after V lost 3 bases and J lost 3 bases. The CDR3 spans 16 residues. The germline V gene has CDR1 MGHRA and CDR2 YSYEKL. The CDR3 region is CASSHQQGTSGYEQYF. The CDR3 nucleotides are TGCGCCAGCAGCCATCAACAGGGGACTAGCGGCTACGAGCAGTACTTC.

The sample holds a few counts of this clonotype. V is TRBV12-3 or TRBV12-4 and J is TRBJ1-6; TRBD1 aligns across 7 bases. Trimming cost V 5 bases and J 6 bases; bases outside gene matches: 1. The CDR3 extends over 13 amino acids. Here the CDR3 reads CASSDRVNSPLHF. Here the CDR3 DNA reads TGTGCCAGCAGTGACAGGGTTAATTCACCCCTCCACTTT.

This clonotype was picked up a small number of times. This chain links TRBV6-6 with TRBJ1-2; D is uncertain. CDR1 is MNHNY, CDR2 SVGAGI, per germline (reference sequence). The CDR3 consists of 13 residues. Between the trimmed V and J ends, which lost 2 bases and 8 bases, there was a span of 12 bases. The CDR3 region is CASSYAYDWGYTF. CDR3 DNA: TGTGCCAGCAGTTACGCCTATGATTGGGGCTACACCTTC.

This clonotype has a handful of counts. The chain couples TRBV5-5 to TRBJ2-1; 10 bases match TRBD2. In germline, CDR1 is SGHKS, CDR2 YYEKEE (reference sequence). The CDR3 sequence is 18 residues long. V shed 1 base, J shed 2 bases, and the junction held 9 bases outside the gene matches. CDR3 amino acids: CASSLLAGGSGAYNEQFF. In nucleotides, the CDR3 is TGTGCCAGCAGCTTGTTAGCGGGGGGCTCTGGGGCCTACAATGAGCAGTTCTTC.

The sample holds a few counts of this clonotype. This CDR3 reads CASSQDRRRYRLRGGEQFF. The DNA of the CDR3 is TGTGCCAGCAGCCAAGATAGGAGACGGTATCGGTTGCGGGGCGGTGAGCAGTTCTTC. The gene calls are TRBV14 and TRBJ2-1; possibly TRBD2 for D (6 bases). The CDR3 sequence is 19 residues long. Germline V gives CDR1 SGHDN, CDR2 FVKESK. The V end was cut by 0 bases, the J end by 9 bases, with 27 bases between.

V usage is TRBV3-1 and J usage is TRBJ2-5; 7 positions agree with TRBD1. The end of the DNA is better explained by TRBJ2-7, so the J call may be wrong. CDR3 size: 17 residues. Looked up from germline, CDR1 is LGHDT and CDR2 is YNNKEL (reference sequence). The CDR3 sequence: CASSQDGLGGYWDEQYF. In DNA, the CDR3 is TGTGCCAGCAGCCAAGATGGTCTAGGGGGCTACTGGGACGAGCAGTACTTC.

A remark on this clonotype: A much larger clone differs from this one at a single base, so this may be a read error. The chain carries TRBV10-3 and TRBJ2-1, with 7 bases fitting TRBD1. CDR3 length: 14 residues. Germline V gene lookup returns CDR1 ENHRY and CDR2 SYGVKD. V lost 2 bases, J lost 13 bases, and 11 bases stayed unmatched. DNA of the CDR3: TGTGCCATCAGTGAGGAGGGGGCAGAAGAGACCCAGTTCTTC. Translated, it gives CAISEEGAEETQFF.

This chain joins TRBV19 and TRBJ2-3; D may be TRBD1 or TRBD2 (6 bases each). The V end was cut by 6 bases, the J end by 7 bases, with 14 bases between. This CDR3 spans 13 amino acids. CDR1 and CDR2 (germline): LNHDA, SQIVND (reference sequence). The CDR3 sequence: CASSTPGANTQYF. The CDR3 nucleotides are TGTGCCAGTAGCACCCCGGGGGCGAATACGCAGTATTTT. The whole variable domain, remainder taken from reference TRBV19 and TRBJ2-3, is DGGITQSPKYLFRKEGQNVTLSCEQNLNHDAMYWYRQDPGQGLRLIYYSQIVNDFQKGDIAEGYSVSREKKESFPLTVTSAQKNPTAFYLCASSTPGANTQYFGPGTRLTVL.

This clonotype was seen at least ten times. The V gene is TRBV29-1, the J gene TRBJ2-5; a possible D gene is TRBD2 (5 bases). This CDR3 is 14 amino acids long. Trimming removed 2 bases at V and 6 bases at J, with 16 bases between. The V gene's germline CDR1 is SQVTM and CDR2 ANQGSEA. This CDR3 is CSVERLAGVKTQYF. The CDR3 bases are TGCAGCGTTGAAAGGCTAGCTGGTGTGAAGACCCAGTACTTC.

The CDR3 loop reads CASSEARQGEQFF. CDR3 coding DNA: TGTGCCAGCAGTGAAGCGCGACAGGGTGAGCAGTTCTTC. The rearrangement joins TRBV6-1 to TRBJ2-1, with 7 nucleotides matching TRBD1. Germline lookup yields CDR1 MNHNS and CDR2 SASEGT. The CDR3 loop spans 13 amino acids. V was pared by 0 bases and J by 9 bases, with 2 bases of the junction left unmatched.

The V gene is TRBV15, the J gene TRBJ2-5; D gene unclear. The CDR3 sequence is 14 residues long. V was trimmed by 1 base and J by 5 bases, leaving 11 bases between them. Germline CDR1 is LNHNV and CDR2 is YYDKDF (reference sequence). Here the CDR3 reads CATSRVYGDETQYF. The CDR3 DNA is TGTGCCACCAGCAGAGTATATGGGGATGAGACCCAGTACTTC.

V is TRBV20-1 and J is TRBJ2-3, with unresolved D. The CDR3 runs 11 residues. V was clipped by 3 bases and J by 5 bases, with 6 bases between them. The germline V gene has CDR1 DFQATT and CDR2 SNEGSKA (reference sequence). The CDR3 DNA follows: TGCAGTGCTAGTCCGGGAGATACGCAGTATTTT. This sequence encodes CSASPGDTQYF.

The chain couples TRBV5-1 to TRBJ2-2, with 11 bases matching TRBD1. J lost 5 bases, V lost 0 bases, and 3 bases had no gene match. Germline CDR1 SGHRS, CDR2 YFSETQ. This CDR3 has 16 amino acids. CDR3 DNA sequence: TGCGCCAGCAGCTTGGAAGGACAGGGGGCGACCGGGGAGCTGTTTTTT. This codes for CASSLEGQGATGELFF.

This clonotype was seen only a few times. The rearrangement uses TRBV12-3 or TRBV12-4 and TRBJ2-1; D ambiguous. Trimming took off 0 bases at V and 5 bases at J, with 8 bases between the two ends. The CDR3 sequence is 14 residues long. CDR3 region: CASSLATADNEQFF. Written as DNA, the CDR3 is TGTGCCAGCAGTTTAGCGACGGCAGACAATGAGCAGTTCTTC.

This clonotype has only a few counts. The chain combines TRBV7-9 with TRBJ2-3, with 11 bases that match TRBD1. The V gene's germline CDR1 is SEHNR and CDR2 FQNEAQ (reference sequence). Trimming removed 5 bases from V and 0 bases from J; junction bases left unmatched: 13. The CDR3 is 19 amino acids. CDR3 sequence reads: CASSPLRTGGVMSTDTQYF. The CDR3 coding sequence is TGTGCCAGCAGCCCCCTCCGGACAGGGGGCGTAATGAGCACAGATACGCAGTATTTT.

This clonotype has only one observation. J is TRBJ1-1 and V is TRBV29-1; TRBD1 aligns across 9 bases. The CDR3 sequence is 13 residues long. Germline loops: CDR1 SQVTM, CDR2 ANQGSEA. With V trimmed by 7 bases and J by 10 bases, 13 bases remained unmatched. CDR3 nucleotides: TGCAGCGGGGACAGGGAGGGTAGGAAGGGAGCTTTCTTT. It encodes CSGDREGRKGAFF.

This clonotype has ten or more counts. The CDR3 is CASSYRGVQETQYF. The CDR3 DNA follows: TGTGCCAGCAGTTACAGGGGGGTTCAAGAGACCCAGTACTTC. The rearrangement links TRBV6-5 to TRBJ2-5, with D possibly being TRBD1 or TRBD2 (6 bases each). CDR1 MNHEY and CDR2 SVGAGI come from the germline V gene. This CDR3 is 14 amino acids long. Trimming shortened V by 2 bases and J by 2 bases, and 9 bases separated the two germline ends.

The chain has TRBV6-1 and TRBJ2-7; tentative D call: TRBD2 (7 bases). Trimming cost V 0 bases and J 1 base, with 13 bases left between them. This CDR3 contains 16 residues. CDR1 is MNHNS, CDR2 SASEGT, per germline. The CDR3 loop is CASSEARGARSYEQYF. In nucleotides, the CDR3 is TGTGCCAGCAGTGAAGCTCGGGGGGCGAGGTCCTACGAGCAGTACTTC.

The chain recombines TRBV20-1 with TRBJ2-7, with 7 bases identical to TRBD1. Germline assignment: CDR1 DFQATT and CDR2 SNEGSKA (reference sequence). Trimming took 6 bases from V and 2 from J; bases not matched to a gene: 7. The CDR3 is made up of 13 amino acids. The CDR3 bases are TGCAGTGCCCGGGACAGCTATACCTACGAGCAGTACTTC. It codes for CSARDSYTYEQYF.

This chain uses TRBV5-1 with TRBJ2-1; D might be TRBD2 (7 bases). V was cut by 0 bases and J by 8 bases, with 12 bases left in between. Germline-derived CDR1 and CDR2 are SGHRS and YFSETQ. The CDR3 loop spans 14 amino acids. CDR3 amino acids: CASSLEGGVYEQFF. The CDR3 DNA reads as TGCGCCAGCAGCTTGGAAGGGGGGGTGTATGAGCAGTTCTTC.

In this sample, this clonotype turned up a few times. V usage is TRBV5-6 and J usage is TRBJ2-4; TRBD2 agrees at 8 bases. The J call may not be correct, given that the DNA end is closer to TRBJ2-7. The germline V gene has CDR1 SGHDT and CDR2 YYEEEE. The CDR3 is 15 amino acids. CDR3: CASRSRGGQGYEQYF. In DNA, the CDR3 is TGTGCCAGCAGGTCCCGGGGGGGTCAGGGCTACGAGCAGTACTTC.